What follows are 5 T cell receptor beta chains derived from one specimen sequenced in a study of T cell repertoires in cytomegalovirus infection. TCRdb re-analysed the reads in MiXCR, keeping a single row per CDR3 protein. The sample has approximately 500,000 distinct CDR3 sequences, less than 30% seen once; the top ten hold under 15%. Source material: PBMCs. These receptors were collected from a human donor in good health (CMV status not recorded). Some clones in this sample may be carry-over from other donors' samples.

J is TRBJ1-5 and V is TRBV10-3; 7 nucleotides align to TRBD1. The length of the CDR3 is 13 residues. Germline-derived CDR1 and CDR2 are ENHRY and SYGVKD. The V gene end was trimmed by 10 bases and the J gene end by 2 bases; junction bases not matched to a gene: 5. CDR3 loop: CATAGGGNQPQHF. The CDR3, as DNA: TGTGCCACCGCAGGGGGTGGCAATCAGCCCCAGCATTTT.

The V and J genes are TRBV6-6 and TRBJ2-1; 9 bases agree with TRBD1. With V trimmed by 6 bases and J by 13 bases, 7 bases remained unmatched. The CDR3 covers 12 residues. The germline CDR1 and CDR2 sequences are MNHNY and SVGAGI (reference sequence). The chain's CDR3 is CASSRDRENQFF. The CDR3 DNA follows: TGTGCCAGCAGCCGGGACAGGGAAAACCAGTTCTTC.

The rearrangement uses TRBV27 and TRBJ2-1; D is undetermined. CDR1 is MNHEY, CDR2 SMNVEV, per germline (reference sequence). Trimming removed 2 bases from V and 4 bases from J, with 9 bases in between. This CDR3 has 14 amino acids. The CDR3 here is CASSLTQGYNEQFF. CDR3 coding DNA: TGTGCCAGCAGTTTAACGCAAGGATACAATGAGCAGTTCTTC.

The rearrangement links TRBV4-3 to TRBJ2-1; D remains unclear. The CDR3 loop spans 15 amino acids. Germline V CDR1 and CDR2: LGHNA, YSLEER. The V and J ends lost 0 bases and 0 bases respectively, with 6 bases between them. As DNA, the CDR3 is TGCGCCAGCAGCCAAGATGTAAGCTCCTACAATGAGCAGTTCTTC. This gives the protein CASSQDVSSYNEQFF.

In this sample, this clonotype turned up many times. V and J are TRBV12-3 or TRBV12-4 and TRBJ1-2; D remains unclear. V lost 2 bases and J lost 4, with 8 bases in between. The CDR3 is made up of 13 amino acids. The DNA of the CDR3 is TGTGCCAGCAGTTTAAGGGATATCTATGGCTACACCTTC. Protein: CASSLRDIYGYTF.